Presented here are 21 T cell receptor beta chains from one specimen sequenced in a study of cytotoxic CD8 clonotypes in ibrutinib-treated CLL. Clones were sequenced by immunoSEQ multiplex PCR, and TCRdb holds only the in-frame ones, with some missing. The table lists tens of thousands of clones, about 86% of them singletons. Sequenced material: PBMCs, taken before ibrutinib treatment. The receptors shown here come from a human donor with chronic lymphocytic leukemia.

The chain recombines TRBV29-1 with TRBJ1-1; D uncertain. Trimming removed 4 bases from V and 8 bases from J, with 8 bases in between. This CDR3 region has 10 residues. Germline V gene lookup returns CDR1 SQVTM and CDR2 ANQGSEA. CDR3 coding DNA: TGCAGCGTTGGGCTAAAGGAAGCTTTCTTT. Amino acid sequence: CSVGLKEAFF.

The rearrangement joins TRBV4-1 to TRBJ2-4, with D possibly matching TRBD2 (7 bases). V was pared by 4 bases and J by 6 bases, with 10 bases between. Germline assignment: CDR1 MGHRA and CDR2 YSYEKL. CDR3 length: 13 residues. CDR3 residues: CASSLGGRNIQYF. CDR3 sequence (DNA): TGCGCCAGCAGCCTCGGGGGGCGAAACATTCAGTACTTC.

This CDR3 reads CASSLGENTEAFF. As DNA, the CDR3 is TGTGCCAGCAGCTTAGGAGAGAACACTGAAGCTTTCTTT. The chain has TRBV7-6 and TRBJ1-1, with D unclear. Trimming shortened V by 1 base and J by 1 base, and 4 bases separated the two germline ends. This CDR3 is 13 amino acids long. Per germline, CDR1 SGHVS and CDR2 FNYEAQ.

This clone was seen a few times. The chain joins TRBV6-5 to TRBJ1-1; no firm D call. V lost 6 bases, J lost 1 base, and 12 bases lay in between. This CDR3 is built from 14 residues. CDR1 is MNHEY and CDR2 is SVGAGI in the germline V gene. The CDR3 nucleotides are TGTGCCAGCAGCCCCGTGGGGAGGAACACTGAAGCTTTCTTT. Protein: CASSPVGRNTEAFF.

This clone was counted ten times or more. The same CDR3 arises from other DNA sequences in this sample as well. The chain uses TRBV19 and TRBJ1-1, with D possibly matching TRBD1 (5 bases). Trimming took 0 bases from V and 5 from J, leaving 16 bases between them. CDR3 length equals 16 residues. Per germline, CDR1 LNHDA and CDR2 SQIVND (reference sequence). This chain's CDR3 is CASSIDLKGRVTEAFF. The CDR3 DNA reads as TGTGCCAGTAGTATAGATCTGAAGGGGCGCGTGACTGAAGCTTTCTTT. Drawing the rest from reference TRBV19 and TRBJ1-1, the complete variable domain is DGGITQSPKYLFRKEGQNVTLSCEQNLNHDAMYWYRQDPGQGLRLIYYSQIVNDFQKGDIAEGYSVSREKKESFPLTVTSAQKNPTAFYLCASSIDLKGRVTEAFFGQGTRLTVV.

This rearrangement joins TRBV6-5 to TRBJ1-1, with no clear D. This CDR3 spans 14 amino acids. Germline V gene lookup returns CDR1 MNHEY and CDR2 SVGAGI. Trimming shortened V by 0 bases and J by 8 bases, and 13 bases separated the two germline ends. CDR3 nucleotides: TGTGCCAGCAGTTACTCTCTGAGGGAGGTAGAAGCTTTCTTT. Encoded protein: CASSYSLREVEAFF.

This clone appeared a single time. The gene calls are TRBV11-3 and TRBJ2-1; perhaps TRBD1 as D (5 bases). The germline V gene encodes CDR1 SGHNT and CDR2 YENEEA. The CDR3 contains 16 residues. The V end was cut by 1 base, the J end by 3 bases, with 13 bases between. The CDR3, as DNA: TGTGCCAGCAGCTTAGGTGGGGCAGGGTACTACAATGAGCAGTTCTTC. It translates to CASSLGGAGYYNEQFF.

J is TRBJ1-1 and V is TRBV28; D is possibly TRBD1 (5 bases). The germline V gene has CDR1 MDHEN and CDR2 SYDVKM. The CDR3 consists of 13 residues. V gave up 5 bases and J gave up 4 bases, with 11 bases separating them. The DNA of the CDR3 is TGTGCCAGCAGTGAACGACAGATCACTGAAGCTTTCTTT. Its translation is CASSERQITEAFF.

This clone has only one observation. This CDR3 fails to terminate in the conserved phenylalanine or tryptophan, so it likely reflects a read error. Because the CDR3's place on the DNA is in doubt, the DNA is left out and the CDR3 is given as listed by TCRdb. The chain employs TRBV5-4 and TRBJ1-2; TRBD1 is taken as the D call from the table, unchecked against the DNA. From germline, CDR1 is SGHNT and CDR2 YYREEE (reference sequence). A total of 14 residues make up the CDR3, ends included. CDR3 amino acids: CASSVYRADYGYAS.

The V and J genes are TRBV13 and TRBJ2-1, with TRBD2 as a possible D gene (6 bases). The length of the CDR3 is 16 residues. V lost 3 bases, J lost 7 bases, and 19 bases lay in between. Per germline, CDR1 PRHDT and CDR2 FYEKMQ (reference sequence). The CDR3: CASSFGLSAGYNEQFF. As DNA, the CDR3 is TGTGCCAGCAGCTTTGGTTTGTCGGCGGGATATAATGAGCAGTTCTTC.

This clone was picked up a small number of times. The chain employs TRBV9 and TRBJ2-3; no firm D call. V dropped 3 bases and J dropped 6 bases, with 14 bases sitting between them. The CDR3 length is 14 residues. The germline gives CDR1 SGDLS, CDR2 YYNGEE. CDR3 region: CASSATVTSDTQYF. The DNA of the CDR3 is TGTGCCAGCAGCGCAACGGTAACGTCGGATACGCAGTATTTT.

The chain uses TRBV18 and TRBJ2-7; TRBD1 aligns across 9 bases. Germline V gene data show CDR1 as KGHSH and CDR2 as LQKENI. There are 17 residues in the CDR3. V shed 1 base, J shed 1 base, and the junction held 8 bases outside the gene matches. Here the CDR3 reads CASSPLVLGQGSYEQYF. The DNA for the CDR3 is TGTGCCAGCTCACCACTTGTTCTTGGACAGGGGTCCTACGAGCAGTACTTC.

This clone appeared once. This chain links TRBV5-1 with TRBJ2-4, with TRBD1 identical over 10 bases. Unmatched junction bases numbered 5, after V lost 4 bases and J lost 1 base. This CDR3 region has 16 residues. Germline V gene data show CDR1 as SGHRS and CDR2 as YFSETQ. CDR3 sequence (DNA): TGCGCCAGCAGCCCTGGACAGGGGGTGGCCAAAAACATTCAGTACTTC. Protein product: CASSPGQGVAKNIQYF.

This clone was seen a single time. V usage is TRBV11-3 and J usage is TRBJ2-7; 11 bases match TRBD2. The length of the CDR3 is 18 residues. The ends lost 5 bases at V and 6 bases at J; junction bases unmatched: 18. Germline V gives CDR1 SGHNT, CDR2 YENEEA. CDR3 bases: TGTGCCAGCAGCACTCGGGCCACTTTACTAGCGGGAGTAAGCGAGCAGTACTTC. It codes for CASSTRATLLAGVSEQYF.

Only one count was recorded for this clone. This chain links TRBV5-1 with TRBJ2-2; no reliable D call. Trimming cost V 1 base and J 2 bases, with 6 bases left between them. Germline-derived CDR1 and CDR2 are SGHRS and YFSETQ. The CDR3 sequence is 14 residues long. The CDR3 DNA reads TGCGCCAGCAGCTTGACCCGAAACACCGGGGAGCTGTTTTTT. It codes for CASSLTRNTGELFF.

The chain combines TRBV4-1 with TRBJ2-1; 11 bases fit TRBD2. Germline V gene sequence: CDR1 MGHRA, CDR2 YSYEKL. The junction had 5 bases not matched to a gene; V was cut back by 8 bases and J by 5 bases. The CDR3 loop spans 14 amino acids. CDR3 sequence: CASQGTSGDNEQFF. In nucleotides, the CDR3 is TGCGCCAGCCAAGGGACTAGCGGAGACAATGAGCAGTTCTTC.

J is TRBJ1-2 and V is TRBV6-1, with a tentative D call TRBD1 (5 bases). CDR1 MNHNS and CDR2 SASEGT come from the germline V gene. The CDR3 totals 13 residues. The V end lost 6 bases, the J end lost 8 bases, and 16 bases lay between the germline ends. For the CDR3, the DNA is TGTGCCAGCAGGAGGGGACCGTCAGGGGGCTACACCTTC. This codes for CASRRGPSGGYTF.

This chain uses TRBV30 with TRBJ2-1; TRBD1 matches at 7 bases. Germline lookup yields CDR1 GTSNPN and CDR2 SVGIG (reference sequence). The CDR3 has 13 residues. V trimming: 8 bases; J trimming: 4 bases; junction bases outside the gene matches: 8. The CDR3 spells CARRDRDYNEQFF. In DNA form, the CDR3 reads TGTGCCCGCCGGGACAGAGATTACAATGAGCAGTTCTTC.

The chain employs TRBV7-9 and TRBJ1-1; D is ambiguous. The germline gives CDR1 SEHNR, CDR2 FQNEAQ (reference sequence). V lost 5 bases, J lost 1 base, and 17 bases lay in between. The CDR3 contains 16 residues. CDR3 residues: CASSPRIGSRNTEAFF. The CDR3 nucleotides read TGTGCCAGCAGCCCGCGCATCGGATCGCGGAACACTGAAGCTTTCTTT. The full variable domain, its missing parts supplied by reference TRBV7-9 and TRBJ1-1, is DTGVSQNPRHKITKRGQNVTFRCDPISEHNRLYWYRQTLGQGPEFLTYFQNEAQLEKSRLLSDRFSAERPKGSFSTLEIQRTEQGDSAMYLCASSPRIGSRNTEAFFGQGTRLTVV.

The J gene is TRBJ2-7, the V gene TRBV19; tentative D call: TRBD2 (5 bases). There are 14 residues in the CDR3. The V and J ends lost 5 bases and 3 bases respectively, with 14 bases between them. Germline loops: CDR1 LNHDA, CDR2 SQIVND (reference sequence). This CDR3 is CASSWRRGYYEQYF. For the CDR3, the DNA is TGTGCCAGTAGTTGGCGGCGCGGGTACTACGAGCAGTACTTC.

The chain couples TRBV27 to TRBJ2-7, with a weak D call TRBD2 (5 bases). This CDR3 comprises 18 residues. Germline V lookup: CDR1 MNHEY, CDR2 SMNVEV (reference sequence). Trimming removed 4 bases from V and 3 bases from J, with 25 bases in between. As DNA, the CDR3 is TGTGCCAGCAGTTCTCCCCTCGGGAAGCTCCCCCTATACTACGAGCAGTACTTC. Encoded protein: CASSSPLGKLPLYYEQYF.